What follows are 10 T cell receptor beta chains derived from one specimen sequenced in a study of T cell clones after liver transplantation. Profiled with immunoSEQ multiplex PCR; TCRdb holds only in-frame clones, not every one. The table records fewer than 50,000 clones, 70% to 90% of them present only once. The specimen was CD4+ T cells from blood, collected 24 months after liver transplant. These receptors came from a human patient who received a liver transplant. Some T cells may originate from the graft donor.

The rearrangement joins TRBV28 to TRBJ2-3, with D unresolved. V was clipped by 8 bases and J by 4 bases, with 7 bases between them. The CDR3 contains 11 residues. Germline-derived CDR1 and CDR2 are MDHEN and SYDVKM. Here the CDR3 reads CASLTPDTQYF. The CDR3 nucleotides read TGTGCCAGCCTCACCCCAGATACGCAGTATTTT.

CDR3 DNA: TGTGCCAGCAGCTTGTCCACCACGCCTTTTAATGGCTACACCTTC. Amino acid sequence: CASSLSTTPFNGYTF. V gene TRBV5-4 combines with J gene TRBJ1-2, with D unclear. There are 15 residues in the CDR3. The ends were cut back, 1 base at V and 6 bases at J, with 16 bases in the middle. Germline CDR1 SGHNT, CDR2 YYREEE (reference sequence).

The rearrangement joins TRBV6-1 to TRBJ2-5; TRBD1 agrees at 10 bases. Germline CDR1 and CDR2: MNHNS and SASEGT. This CDR3 is 16 amino acids long. V shed 4 bases, J shed 3 bases, and the junction held 8 bases outside the gene matches. Written as DNA, the CDR3 is TGTGCCAGCAGTGTCGACGGGACAGGGGCCAAAGAGACCCAGTACTTC. It encodes CASSVDGTGAKETQYF.

This chain joins TRBV4-1 and TRBJ2-1, with D possibly TRBD2 on 5 matching bases. CDR3 size: 14 residues. V was clipped by 2 bases and J by 4 bases, with 9 bases between them. Germline V gene data show CDR1 as MGHRA and CDR2 as YSYEKL. The CDR3 DNA reads TGCGCCAGCAGCCAAAGGACTGGTTACAATGAGCAGTTCTTC. Translated, it gives CASSQRTGYNEQFF.

This clone was counted only a few times. The chain has TRBV19 and TRBJ1-2; 7 bases map to TRBD1. Germline CDR1 LNHDA, CDR2 SQIVND (reference sequence). The CDR3 runs to 14 residues. J lost 2 bases, V lost 8 bases, and 8 bases had no gene match. The CDR3 nucleotides read TGTGCCAGTCAGGGGGACGGATTAAACTATGGCTACACCTTC. This encodes CASQGDGLNYGYTF.

The chain links TRBV9 to TRBJ2-3; 8 bases line up with TRBD1. The V and J ends lost 0 bases and 2 bases, in that order; junction bases with no gene match: 5. The CDR3 covers 16 residues. Germline assignment: CDR1 SGDLS and CDR2 YYNGEE. CDR3 coding DNA: TGTGCCAGCAGCGTAGGACAGGGGTGGATCACAGATACGCAGTATTTT. As protein: CASSVGQGWITDTQYF.

This chain links TRBV6-6 with TRBJ1-4; D not resolved. Germline V lookup: CDR1 MNHNY, CDR2 SVGAGI (reference sequence). Trimming cost V 5 bases and J 4 bases, with 14 bases left between them. The CDR3 loop spans 15 amino acids. The CDR3 DNA reads as TGTGCCAGCAGTACCTTCGACCAGTATAATGAAAAACTGTTTTTT. It codes for CASSTFDQYNEKLFF.

The rearrangement joins TRBV11-2 to TRBJ2-1, with 8 bases that match TRBD2. The CDR3 is 17 residues long. V shed 5 bases, J shed 0 bases, and the junction held 9 bases outside the gene matches. From germline, CDR1 is SGHAT and CDR2 FQNNGV. The DNA of the CDR3 is TGTGCCAGCAGCCAAGGGGCGGGAGGCCCCTCCTACAATGAGCAGTTCTTC. The encoded protein is CASSQGAGGPSYNEQFF.

The chain joins TRBV30 to TRBJ2-3; D may be TRBD1 (6 bases). The germline V gene encodes CDR1 GTSNPN and CDR2 SVGIG (reference sequence). This CDR3 is built from 14 residues. Trimming took off 7 bases at V and 0 bases at J, with 14 bases between the two ends. The CDR3 is CALSEGQSTDTQYF. The CDR3, as DNA: TGTGCCTTAAGCGAGGGACAAAGCACAGATACGCAGTATTTT.

The V call is TRBV28, the J call TRBJ2-7; unclear D gene. The V gene's germline CDR1 is MDHEN and CDR2 SYDVKM. V was shortened by 6 bases and J by 2 bases, with 11 bases between the two germline ends. This CDR3 is 13 amino acids long. The CDR3 sequence is CASRAGRPYEQYF. The CDR3 DNA reads TGTGCCAGCAGAGCCGGCCGACCCTACGAGCAGTACTTC.